This TCR beta chain was recorded in a study of T cell clonotyping in hematopoietic cell transplantation. The assay was immunoSEQ multiplex PCR, and TCRdb's table has in-frame clones only and misses some. The sample consists of some 29,000 clones, 82% of them appearing once. Germline loops: CDR1 DFQATT, CDR2 SNEGSKA (reference sequence). V lost 6 bases and J 6 bases, leaving 8 bases between the germline ends. The CDR3 length is 10 residues. Time point denoted: recipient sample about 28 days before transplant, after cytoreduction. This receptor was identified in a man aged 40-55 years with acute myeloid leukemia. Some clones in this sample may be carry-over from other donors' samples. Sequenced material: peripheral blood mononuclear cells, taken before stem cell transplant. The J gene is TRBJ1-2, the V gene TRBV20-1; D unresolved. DNA of the CDR3: TGCAGTGCCATAAGAAATGGCTACACCTTC. Its protein is CSAIRNGYTF.